These 31 T cell receptor beta chains were all obtained from the same sample, sequenced in a study of blood T cell repertoires in COVID-19. The repertoire was sequenced with immunoSEQ multiplex PCR; TCRdb's copy has only in-frame clones and lacks some. This table holds 99,000 or so clones, 75% to 90% found once. Sequenced: peripheral blood. The source is a middle-aged man with acute or convalescent COVID-19.

The V and J genes are TRBV6-4 and TRBJ2-2; 9 nucleotides match TRBD1. The CDR3 is made up of 16 amino acids. The germline gives CDR1 MRHNA, CDR2 SNTAGT. The V gene end was trimmed by 2 bases and the J gene end by 4 bases; junction bases not matched to a gene: 5. This CDR3 is CASSDAPGQGTGELFF. As DNA, the CDR3 is TGTGCCAGCAGTGACGCCCCGGGACAGGGCACCGGGGAGCTGTTTTTT.

In its sample, this clone ranks as medium-sized. V gene TRBV4-2 combines with J gene TRBJ2-7, with a tentative D call TRBD1 (5 bases). Germline V gives CDR1 LGHNA, CDR2 YNFKEQ. The CDR3 has 13 residues. V was trimmed by 1 base and J by 5 bases, leaving 9 bases between them. CDR3 sequence reads: CASSQAQGNEQYF. CDR3 DNA: TGTGCCAGCAGCCAAGCCCAGGGAAACGAGCAGTACTTC.

The rearrangement links TRBV21-1 to TRBJ2-7; TRBD2 reflects the table's D call only, with no check against the DNA. TRBV21-1 is a pseudogene segment. This CDR3 contains 15 residues. CDR3 sequence reads: CASSKCENPPYEQYF. The CDR3 DNA is TGTGCCAGCAGCAAGTGCGAGAACCCGCCCTACGAGCAGTACTTC.

The V gene is TRBV5-6, the J gene TRBJ2-1, with TRBD2 matching over 7 bases. The CDR3 has 16 amino acids. Unmatched junction bases numbered 5, after V lost 0 bases and J lost 2 bases. Germline loops: CDR1 SGHDT, CDR2 YYEEEE. The CDR3 reads CASSLDAGVTYNEQFF. Here the CDR3 DNA reads TGTGCCAGCAGCTTGGACGCGGGAGTCACCTACAATGAGCAGTTCTTC.

The V gene is TRBV7-9, the J gene TRBJ2-1, with 8 bases matching TRBD1. The CDR3 contains 15 residues. CDR1 and CDR2 from the germline V gene are SEHNR and FQNEAQ (reference sequence). The V and J ends lost 1 base and 1 base, in that order; junction bases with no gene match: 0. CDR3 in DNA: TGTGCCAGCAGCTTAGGGACAGGGTCCTACAATGAGCAGTTCTTC. This gives the protein CASSLGTGSYNEQFF.

With regard to this clone: Other DNA sequences in the same sample also yield this CDR3. The chain combines TRBV3-1 (or the pseudogene TRBV3-2) with TRBJ2-2; D unclear. The CDR3 contains 13 residues. Germline CDR1 reads LGHDT; CDR2 reads YNNKEL (reference sequence). Between the trimmed V and J ends, which lost 2 bases and 4 bases, there was a span of 5 bases. DNA of the CDR3: TGTGCCAGCAGCCAATCGTCCACCGGGGAGCTGTTTTTT. It encodes CASSQSSTGELFF.

This chain joins TRBV10-3 and TRBJ2-7; TRBD2 might be the D (7 bases). V was trimmed by 10 bases and J by 10 bases, leaving 26 bases between them. Germline loops: CDR1 ENHRY, CDR2 SYGVKD. This CDR3 has 14 amino acids. CDR3 in DNA: TGTGCCACCTCGCCCTTACAGGGAGGGTCCCCACAGTACTTC. It codes for CATSPLQGGSPQYF.

This chain connects TRBV24-1 to TRBJ1-5, with D possibly TRBD1 on 6 matching bases. The CDR3 length is 15 residues. CDR1 and CDR2 from the germline V gene are KGHDR and SFDVKD. Trimming took 3 bases from V and 5 from J, leaving 13 bases between them. The DNA of the CDR3 is TGTGCCACCAGTGATGACCGGGACAAGCATCAGCCCCAGCATTTT. Translation: CATSDDRDKHQPQHF.

This sequence joins TRBV6-1 and TRBJ1-2; D is unclear. CDR3 length equals 14 residues. V lost 3 bases and J lost 8, with 16 bases in between. Germline V lookup: CDR1 MNHNS, CDR2 SASEGT. CDR3 nucleotides: TGTGCCAGCAGTGATGGATGGAGCCCTAGGGGCTACACCTTC. Its protein is CASSDGWSPRGYTF.

V is TRBV5-4 and J is TRBJ2-3, with 9 positions matching TRBD2. This CDR3 spans 17 amino acids. The germline V gene has CDR1 SGHNT and CDR2 YYREEE (reference sequence). Trimming cost V 4 bases and J 6 bases; bases outside gene matches: 15. The CDR3 protein is CASSPVGGRVGLDTQYF. The CDR3 nucleotides are TGTGCCAGCAGCCCGGTGGGCGGGAGGGTCGGGTTGGATACGCAGTATTTT.

The chain has TRBV4-1 and TRBJ2-3; 8 bases are a match to TRBD2. This CDR3 spans 17 amino acids. Germline CDR1 and CDR2: MGHRA and YSYEKL. V gave up 0 bases and J gave up 0 bases; unmatched junction bases: 5. The CDR3, as DNA: TGCGCCAGCAGCCAAGAAAGGACTAGCTCTAGCACAGATACGCAGTATTTT. As protein: CASSQERTSSSTDTQYF.

The chain uses TRBV11-2 and TRBJ2-1; possible D gene TRBD2, 5 bases. The CDR3 is made up of 15 amino acids. Germline-derived CDR1 and CDR2 are SGHAT and FQNNGV. V was shortened by 6 bases and J by 0 bases, with 12 bases between the two germline ends. The CDR3 is CASSFQRTSYNEQFF. The CDR3 DNA reads TGTGCCAGCAGTTTCCAGCGGACCTCCTACAATGAGCAGTTCTTC. The complete variable domain, with remaining parts taken from reference TRBV11-2 and TRBJ2-1, reads EAGVAQSPRYKIIEKRQSVAFWCNPISGHATLYWYQQILGQGPKLLIQFQNNGVVDDSQLPKDRFSAERLKGVDSTLKIQPAKLEDSAVYLCASSFQRTSYNEQFFGPGTRLTVL.

The rearrangement joins TRBV29-1 to TRBJ2-3; no clear D. The CDR3 consists of 13 residues. Per germline, CDR1 SQVTM and CDR2 ANQGSEA. Trimming took off 3 bases at V and 2 bases at J, with 9 bases between the two ends. For the CDR3, the DNA is TGCAGCGTTGATTCTCCCCCCACAGATACGCAGTATTTT. Translation: CSVDSPPTDTQYF.

About this clone: The junction shows a germline mismatch at one end, possibly a read error. The genes are TRBV7-2 and TRBJ2-3; 12 bases agree with TRBD2. The CDR3 spans 14 residues. Germline values: CDR1 SGHTA, CDR2 FQGNSA. The CDR3 here is CASSLAGGTDTQYF. The CDR3 bases are TGTGCCAGCAGCCTAGCGGGAGGGACAGATACGCAGTATTTT.

J is TRBJ2-3 and V is TRBV5-5; no clear D gene. This CDR3 spans 13 amino acids. From germline, CDR1 is SGHKS and CDR2 YYEKEE (reference sequence). V was clipped by 4 bases and J by 4 bases, with 10 bases between them. CDR3 region: CASSAFPADTQYF. CDR3 DNA sequence: TGTGCCAGCAGCGCCTTTCCGGCAGATACGCAGTATTTT.

V and J are TRBV30 and TRBJ2-7; no clear D gene. Germline V gene data show CDR1 as GTSNPN and CDR2 as SVGIG (reference sequence). The CDR3 sequence is 11 residues long. Trimming left V 6 bases short and J 0 bases short, with 6 bases between. The CDR3 nucleotides read TGTGCCTGTGCTAGCTCCTACGAGCAGTACTTC. It translates to CACASSYEQYF.

The rearrangement links TRBV30 to TRBJ2-3; TRBD2 agrees at 12 bases. Germline CDR1 reads GTSNPN; CDR2 reads SVGIG (reference sequence). The CDR3 has 14 amino acids. The V gene end was trimmed by 8 bases and the J gene end by 4 bases; junction bases not matched to a gene: 7. The CDR3, as DNA: TGTGCCCGAAGACTAGCGGGAGTTGCAGATACGCAGTATTTT. It yields the protein CARRLAGVADTQYF.

The V gene is TRBV7-9, the J gene TRBJ2-2; the match to TRBD2 covers 11 bases. CDR1 is SEHNR, CDR2 FQNEAQ, per germline (reference sequence). V dropped 5 bases and J dropped 3; count of bases not matched to a gene: 5. CDR3 length equals 16 residues. The chain's CDR3 is CASSPPGLADTGELFF. The CDR3 DNA reads TGTGCCAGCAGCCCCCCGGGACTAGCGGACACCGGGGAGCTGTTTTTT.

The chain combines TRBV2 with TRBJ2-1, with 7 bases fitting TRBD2. The CDR3 spans 15 residues. CDR1 is SNHLY, CDR2 FYNNEI, per germline. The junction had 13 bases not matched to a gene; V was cut back by 7 bases and J by 7 bases. DNA of the CDR3: TGTGCCAGCACGCTAGCGGTACTGGGCGGGAATGAGCAGTTCTTC. Translating it yields CASTLAVLGGNEQFF.

V and J are TRBV6-2 or TRBV6-3 and TRBJ2-1, with D perhaps TRBD2 (6 bases). Between the trimmed V and J ends, which lost 2 bases and 0 bases, there was a span of 8 bases. The germline CDR1 and CDR2 sequences are MNHEY and SVGEGT. The CDR3 consists of 15 residues. The CDR3 is CASSYGGSSYNEQFF. The CDR3 nucleotides read TGTGCCAGCAGTTACGGGGGGAGCTCCTACAATGAGCAGTTCTTC.

The count of this clone is one. The rearrangement links TRBV28 to TRBJ1-1, with no clear D. Germline-derived CDR1 and CDR2 are MDHEN and SYDVKM. The CDR3 totals 12 residues. Trimming shortened V by 2 bases and J by 3 bases, and 4 bases separated the two germline ends. This chain's CDR3 is CASSLGDTEAFF. CDR3 in DNA: TGTGCCAGCAGTTTAGGAGACACTGAAGCTTTCTTT.

The CDR3 sequence: CASSQVRPPYNEQFF. CDR3 nucleotides: TGTGCCAGCAGCCAAGTGAGGCCTCCTTACAATGAGCAGTTCTTC. The rearrangement uses TRBV3-1 (or the pseudogene TRBV3-2) and TRBJ2-1; D remains ambiguous. The CDR3 spans 15 residues. Germline CDR1 reads LGHDT; CDR2 reads YNNKEL (reference sequence). V lost 1 base and J lost 4, with 11 bases in between.

The V call is TRBV5-1, the J call TRBJ2-1, with TRBD2 identical over 11 bases. Trimming removed 1 base from V and 8 bases from J; junction bases left unmatched: 2. The germline gives CDR1 SGHRS, CDR2 YFSETQ. The CDR3 sequence is 14 residues long. DNA for the CDR3: TGCGCCAGCAGCTTGACTAGCGGGAGCTATGAGCAGTTCTTC. Translated: CASSLTSGSYEQFF.

The chain links TRBV28 to TRBJ1-6; TRBD1 matches at 7 bases. Germline assignment: CDR1 MDHEN and CDR2 SYDVKM. After removal of 6 bases from V and 7 bases from J, the junction contained 9 bases not matched to a gene. The CDR3 runs to 15 residues. The CDR3 sequence: CASSTPTGENSPLHF. DNA for the CDR3: TGTGCCAGCAGCACCCCAACAGGGGAAAATTCACCCCTCCACTTT. The entire variable domain, with the rest obtained from reference TRBV28 and TRBJ1-6, is as follows: DVKVTQSSRYLVKRTGEKVFLECVQDMDHENMFWYRQDPGLGLRLIYFSYDVKMKEKGDIPEGYSVSREKKERFSLILESASTNQTSMYLCASSTPTGENSPLHFGNGTRLTVT.

V is TRBV5-4 and J is TRBJ2-7, with TRBD1 identical over 7 bases. Trimming cost V 5 bases and J 6 bases; bases outside gene matches: 17. The CDR3 is 16 amino acids. Germline V gives CDR1 SGHNT, CDR2 YYREEE (reference sequence). The CDR3 DNA is TGTGCCAGCAGGCAGGACCGAGGGACAGCTCCTTCCGAGCAGTACTTC. As protein: CASRQDRGTAPSEQYF.

This clone showed up just once. The chain is built from TRBV19 and TRBJ1-6; possibly TRBD1 for D (5 bases). Germline CDR1 and CDR2: LNHDA and SQIVND (reference sequence). Trimming shortened V by 5 bases and J by 8 bases, and 19 bases separated the two germline ends. The CDR3 spans 16 residues. CDR3: CASSPDSGRAYSPLHF. Written as DNA, the CDR3 is TGTGCCAGTAGTCCAGACTCAGGCAGGGCGTATTCACCCCTCCACTTT.

The CDR3 loop reads CAIGTGDSNQPQHF. The DNA for the CDR3 is TGTGCCATCGGGACAGGCGATAGCAATCAGCCCCAGCATTTT. The rearrangement links TRBV10-3 to TRBJ1-5; the match to TRBD1 covers 8 bases. Germline V lookup: CDR1 ENHRY, CDR2 SYGVKD. With 8 bases clipped from V and 0 bases from J, the junction kept 3 bases outside the gene matches. The CDR3 loop spans 14 amino acids.

The genes are TRBV2 and TRBJ2-2; maybe TRBD2 (6 bases). The V end was cut by 6 bases, the J end by 4 bases, with 15 bases between. CDR3 length: 15 residues. CDR1 and CDR2 from the germline V gene are SNHLY and FYNNEI. The CDR3 sequence is CASRRDGTVTGELFF. The DNA of the CDR3 is TGTGCCAGCAGGAGGGACGGGACTGTCACCGGGGAGCTGTTTTTT.

The chain joins TRBV6-1 to TRBJ1-2; tentatively, D is TRBD1 (6 bases). The CDR3 runs to 16 residues. CDR1 and CDR2 from the germline V gene are MNHNS and SASEGT. Trimming left V 0 bases short and J 5 bases short, with 16 bases between. CDR3 nucleotides: TGTGCCAGCAGTGAAGCGGGGGGGCCCCGCCTTTATGGCTACACCTTC. Its translation is CASSEAGGPRLYGYTF.

This CDR3 is CASSRSAAGGRSNEQFF. The CDR3 nucleotides read TGTGCCAGCAGCCGTTCGGCCGCGGGAGGACGTAGTAATGAGCAGTTCTTC. The rearrangement links TRBV3-1 (or the pseudogene TRBV3-2) to TRBJ2-1, with TRBD2 matching 8 bases. The V gene's germline CDR1 is LGHDT and CDR2 YNNKEL (reference sequence). The CDR3 is 17 amino acids. V shed 4 bases and J 7 bases; nucleotides not matched to a gene: 15.

The V and J genes are TRBV4-2 and TRBJ2-2; D gene unclear. The V and J ends lost 0 bases and 0 bases respectively, with 8 bases between them. The germline V gene encodes CDR1 LGHNA and CDR2 YNFKEQ. The CDR3 sequence is 16 residues long. The CDR3 region is CASSQEGHANTGELFF. Here the CDR3 DNA reads TGTGCCAGCAGCCAAGAGGGCCACGCGAACACCGGGGAGCTGTTTTTT.